This T cell receptor (beta chain) is from a study of OX40 agonist ivuxolimab in advanced cancers. The overall study: An agonistic human IgG2 monoclonal antibody against OX40 (CD134) was given. Those treated in dose escalation had hepatocellular carcinoma, melanoma, renal cell cancer or head and neck cancer. Study-wide results and limits: Within 6 weeks, CD4+ and CD8+ blood T cells expanded clonally at 0.1 to 3.0 mg/kg. Partial responders at 0.1-3.0 mg/kg showed near-lowest clonal expansion.

For this clone: Antigen: not known.

Germline V CDR1 and CDR2: LNHDA, SQIVND (reference sequence). This CDR3 region has 15 residues. The V end lost 4 bases, the J end lost 4 bases, and 14 bases lay between the germline ends. Generated by immunoSEQ multiplex PCR, the TCRdb table keeps only in-frame clones and is missing some. Of around 72,000 clones in the sample, around 86% were seen once. The specimen was CD4+ or CD8+ T cells sorted from blood, collected in a trial of the OX40 agonist ivuxolimab. V gene TRBV19 combines with J gene TRBJ1-5, with D perhaps TRBD1 (5 bases). This receptor was obtained from an adult with an advanced solid tumor such as melanoma, head and neck, liver or kidney cancer. The CDR3 sequence is CASSRQRLKNQPQHF. DNA of the CDR3: TGTGCCAGTAGTAGACAGCGCCTCAAAAATCAGCCCCAGCATTTT.